These T cell receptor beta chains were read from a single sample in a study of T cell responses to AZD1222 COVID-19 vaccine. Here immunoSEQ multiplex PCR was the method, and the copy in TCRdb shows in-frame clones only, minus some. This table holds some 92,000 clones, about nine tenths found once. Specimen: peripheral blood, collected on day 0 of AZD1222 vaccination. The receptors shown here come from an adult in good health. The CDR3 runs from the conserved cysteine through the conserved F or W. Fields, in order: V gene, J gene, D gene, clone size, CDR3 DNA, CDR3 protein. A D gene is named only where the DNA matches it firmly. A clone size is listed for some rows: how often the clone was seen (once, few, many), or a class if it is expanded.

TRBV19	TRBJ1-5	-	-	TGTGCCAGTAGCCCCTTGTGGGTCAATCAGCCCCAGCATTTT	CASSPLWVNQPQHF
TRBV5-1	TRBJ2-3	-	-	TGCGCCAGCAGCTCGAACAGGGGGGGAACAGATACGCAGTATTTT	CASSSNRGGTDTQYF
TRBV5-4	TRBJ2-7	TRBD1	-	TGTGCCAGCAGCTTGGGGGGACAGGGAGGGTACGAGCAGTACTTC	CASSLGGQGGYEQYF
TRBV19	TRBJ1-5	TRBD1	-	TGTGCCAGTAGTATAAGGACAGGACATCAGCCCCAGCATTTT	CASSIRTGHQPQHF
TRBV12-5	TRBJ2-7	TRBD1	-	TGTGCTAGTGGTTTGGCCGGGACAGGGAGTCACGAGCAGTACTTC	CASGLAGTGSHEQYF
TRBV6-5	TRBJ2-1	TRBD1	-	TGTGCCAGCGTGAGGGACAGGGGGTTTGACAATGAGCAGTTCTTC	CASVRDRGFDNEQFF
TRBV12-3/TRBV12-4	TRBJ1-3	-	-	TGTGCCAGCAGAGGCTCTGGAAACACCATATATTTT	CASRGSGNTIYF
TRBV28	TRBJ1-4	-	once	TGTGCCAGCAGTTTGGATACAACTAATGAAAAACTGTTTTTT	CASSLDTTNEKLFF
TRBV9	TRBJ1-2	-	-	TGTGCCAGCAGCGTAGGGGGATCTGACTATGGCTACACCTTC	CASSVGGSDYGYTF
TRBV3-1/TRBV3-2	TRBJ2-1	-	-	TGTGCCAGCGCGACATACAATGAGCAGTTCTTC	CASATYNEQFF
TRBV25-1	TRBJ1-1	-	-	TGTGCCAGCAGTGTAGGACAGAGGAACACTGAAGCTTTCTTT	CASSVGQRNTEAFF
TRBV28	TRBJ2-7	TRBD2	-	TGTGCCAGCAGTTTCCTCGGGGGGGGCGGCGAGCAGTACTTC	CASSFLGGGGEQYF
TRBV3-1/TRBV3-2	TRBJ1-4	-	-	TGTGCCAGCAGATCTACAATCGGTGAAAAACTGTTTTTT	CASRSTIGEKLFF
TRBV7-9	TRBJ1-4	TRBD1	-	TGTGCCAGCAGCCGACAGGGGGCGAGACTGTTTTTT	CASSRQGARLFF
TRBV19	TRBJ2-1	-	-	TGTGCCAGTAGAAAGTCTAGTAGATCCTACAATGAGCAGTTCTTC	CASRKSSRSYNEQFF
TRBV27	TRBJ2-2	-	-	TGTGCCAGCAGTTTATGGCAGGGGGGCACCGGGGAGCTGTTTTTT	CASSLWQGGTGELFF
TRBV6-1	TRBJ1-4	-	-	TGTGCCAGCAGTGAAAGCACTAATGAAAAACTGTTTTTT	CASSESTNEKLFF
TRBV9	TRBJ1-2	-	-	TGTGCCAGCAGCCAAAACCTACAGGGTGGCTACACCTTC	CASSQNLQGGYTF
TRBV5-5	TRBJ1-1	-	-	TGTGCCAGCAGCTTACGGGACAACACTGAAGCTTTCTTT	CASSLRDNTEAFF
TRBV28	TRBJ1-1	-	few	TGTGCCATCTCTCATGAGGGAGCGAACACTGAAGCTTTCTTT	CAISHEGANTEAFF
TRBV15	TRBJ1-5	-	-	TGTGCCACCCGCGGGTACGGGCCCGGGGGCAATCAGCCCCAGCATTTT	CATRGYGPGGNQPQHF
TRBV9	TRBJ1-2	-	-	TGTGCCAGCAGCGTAGTCGGGGGCATCGACTATGGCTACACCTTC	CASSVVGGIDYGYTF
TRBV2	TRBJ1-1	-	-	TGTGCCACCCCAAGAGGGAACACTGAAGCTTTCTTT	CATPRGNTEAFF
TRBV7-9	TRBJ2-3	TRBD2	-	TGTGCCAGCAGCTTAGTGCGGGGGAACACAGATACGCAGTATTTT	CASSLVRGNTDTQYF
TRBV9	TRBJ2-2	-	-	TGTGCCAGCAGCGTAGTGGGACGGCCGAGCACCGGGGAGCTGTTTTTT	CASSVVGRPSTGELFF
TRBV29-1	TRBJ2-2	-	-	TGCAGCGGACGAGGTCCCGGGGAGCTGTTTTTT	CSGRGPGELFF
TRBV30	TRBJ1-4	-	-	TGTGCCTGGAGTCCTTCCGGGGGTGAAAAACTGTTTTTT	CAWSPSGGEKLFF
TRBV5-1	TRBJ1-4	TRBD1	-	TGCGCCAGCAGCTTTGGGGACAGAGAAGAAAAACTGTTTTTT	CASSFGDREEKLFF
TRBV2	TRBJ1-1	TRBD1	-	TGTGCCAGCAGCCGGACAGGGGGCGCAGGCACTGAAGCTTTCTTT	CASSRTGGAGTEAFF
TRBV10-1	TRBJ1-3	TRBD1	-	TGCGCCAGCAGTGAGTCTAGACAGGGGGCTGTATACACCATATATTTT	CASSESRQGAVYTIYF
TRBV6-6	TRBJ2-1	-	-	TGTGCCAGCAGGCACGACAGCTCTCCACAGTTCTTC	CASRHDSSPQFF
TRBV4-1	TRBJ1-5	TRBD1	-	TGCGCCAGCAGCCCGTGGGACAGGCCTTTTTGGCCCCAGCATTTT	CASSPWDRPFWPQHF
TRBV7-6	TRBJ1-3	-	-	TGTGCCAGCAGCTTTAACGGGGGGGGTGGAAACACCATATATTTT	CASSFNGGGGNTIYF
TRBV5-1	TRBJ2-7	-	-	TGCGCCAGCAGCCAGGGGACGTCTACCTACGAGCAGTACTTC	CASSQGTSTYEQYF
TRBV28	TRBJ1-5	-	-	TGTGCCAGCAGTCCGACAGGTCACGTTAGCAATCAGCCCCAGCATTTT	CASSPTGHVSNQPQHF
TRBV6-4	TRBJ2-3	-	-	TGTGCCAGCAGTGAAGGGTCGGGAGTGGGTACGCAGTATTTT	CASSEGSGVGTQYF
TRBV4-1	TRBJ2-3	-	once	TGCGCCAGCAGCCAAGGACAGGTTCTCACAGATACGCAGTATTTT	CASSQGQVLTDTQYF
TRBV19	TRBJ2-7	-	-	TGTGCCAGTAGTCAGGACACAACCTACGAGCAGTACTTC	CASSQDTTYEQYF
TRBV27	TRBJ1-3	TRBD1	-	TGTGCCAGCAGCCTCAGGGGGACCTCTGGAAACACCATATATTTT	CASSLRGTSGNTIYF
TRBV7-2	TRBJ1-2	TRBD1	-	TGTGCCAGCAGCCGCACAGGGGACGGCTACACCTTC	CASSRTGDGYTF
TRBV3-1/TRBV3-2	TRBJ1-4	-	-	TGTGCCAGCAGCCAAGATACCGAAAAACTGTTTTTT	CASSQDTEKLFF
TRBV5-1	TRBJ1-5	-	once	TGCGCCAGCAGCTTGGTCCCCGGGACAAGGAATCAGCCCCAGCATTTT	CASSLVPGTRNQPQHF
TRBV19	TRBJ2-2	-	-	TGTGCCAGCGACTATAGGGGGAACACCGGGGAGCTGTTTTTT	CASDYRGNTGELFF
TRBV7-3	TRBJ2-4	-	-	TGTGCCAGCAGCTTAAAGGAGGTTACTCCCGGCAAAAACATTCAGTACTTC	CASSLKEVTPGKNIQYF
TRBV4-2	TRBJ1-4	TRBD1	once	TGTGCCAGCAGCCAAGTTTCGGGACAGGGTTTTGAAAAACTGTTTTTT	CASSQVSGQGFEKLFF
TRBV3-1/TRBV3-2	TRBJ2-2	-	-	TGTGCCAGCAGCCAAGGAGGGTCCGGGGAGCTGTTTTTT	CASSQGGSGELFF
TRBV19	TRBJ2-6	-	-	TGTGCCAGTAGTTCTTCACTAGGGGAATACTCTGGGGCCAACGTCCTGACTTTC	CASSSSLGEYSGANVLTF
TRBV5-1	TRBJ2-3	-	-	TGCGCCAGCAGCTTGTCGAGGATGGCAGATACGCAGTATTTT	CASSLSRMADTQYF
TRBV5-4	TRBJ1-4	TRBD1	-	TGTGCCAGCAGCCTCCAAGGACAGGGACATGAAAAACTGTTTTTT	CASSLQGQGHEKLFF
TRBV11-3	TRBJ1-1	-	-	TGTGCCAGCAGCTTATCTGGGGTCAACACTGAAGCTTTCTTT	CASSLSGVNTEAFF
TRBV18	TRBJ1-3	TRBD1	-	TGTGCCAGCTCCCTCCGACAGGGGGCTGCCGGAAACACCATATATTTT	CASSLRQGAAGNTIYF
TRBV27	TRBJ1-2	-	-	TGTGCCAGCGGCCTGACACCTAACTATGGCTACACCTTC	CASGLTPNYGYTF